The 17 T cell receptor beta chains reported below all come from one sample, sequenced in a study of T cell responses to AZD1222 COVID-19 vaccine. Profiling relied on immunoSEQ multiplex PCR, and the TCRdb table lists in-frame clones only, not all of them. The repertoire holds 75,000 to 100,000 clones, just over 85% seen once, with approximately 10% in the top ten. The specimen was peripheral blood, collected on day 0 of MenACWY control vaccination. Receptors were obtained from an adult in good health.

The rearrangement joins TRBV9 to TRBJ1-1; possibly TRBD1 for D (5 bases). The CDR3 covers 17 residues. V lost 4 bases and J lost 1, with 20 bases in between. Germline lookup yields CDR1 SGDLS and CDR2 YYNGEE. In DNA, the CDR3 is TGTGCCAGCAGCCCCCGTTCACCCGGGGGGGGGAACACTGAAGCTTTCTTT. Protein sequence: CASSPRSPGGGNTEAFF. Combining the CDR3 with reference TRBV9 and TRBJ1-1 gives the whole variable domain DSGVTQTPKHLITATGQRVTLRCSPRSGDLSVYWYQQSLDQGLQFLIQYYNGEERAKGNILERFSAQQFPDLHSELNLSSLELGDSALYFCASSPRSPGGGNTEAFFGQGTRLTVV.

The chain recombines TRBV2 with TRBJ2-1; 9 bases are a match to TRBD2. Germline CDR1 reads SNHLY; CDR2 reads FYNNEI. Losses at the gene ends were 11 bases for V and 3 bases for J; bases not matched to a gene: 11. The CDR3 consists of 15 residues. The CDR3, as DNA: TGTGCCTCCGGGCGGGGGGGCCAGGGCTACAATGAGCAGTTCTTC. It translates to CASGRGGQGYNEQFF.

The CDR3, as DNA: TGTGCCAGCAGCCAGGAAACTAGCGGGGGGGCCGTTGAGCAGTTCTTC. Translated, it gives CASSQETSGGAVEQFF. The chain is built from TRBV4-2 and TRBJ2-1; 13 bases map to TRBD2. Trimming cost V 3 bases and J 9 bases; bases outside gene matches: 8. The length of the CDR3 is 16 residues. The germline V gene has CDR1 LGHNA and CDR2 YNFKEQ.

The rearrangement links TRBV5-1 to TRBJ1-5, with no clear D. Trimming took off 4 bases at V and 0 bases at J, with 11 bases between the two ends. CDR1 is SGHRS, CDR2 YFSETQ, per germline. This CDR3 is 15 amino acids long. The CDR3 reads CASSPEDYSNQPQHF. The CDR3 nucleotides read TGCGCCAGCAGCCCGGAGGACTATAGCAATCAGCCCCAGCATTTT.

V gene TRBV18 combines with J gene TRBJ2-7, with D possibly called TRBD1 or TRBD2 (6 bases each). The V and J ends lost 3 bases and 3 bases respectively, with 27 bases between them. CDR1 is KGHSH and CDR2 is LQKENI in the germline V gene. This CDR3 spans 19 amino acids. CDR3 amino acids: CASSPSVDSGAKGLYEQYF. CDR3 nucleotides: TGTGCCAGCTCACCGTCGGTAGATTCGGGGGCAAAGGGCCTCTACGAGCAGTACTTC.

The genes are TRBV7-2 and TRBJ1-1, with D maybe TRBD1 (6 bases). The CDR3 is 16 amino acids. The V gene lost 0 bases and the J gene lost 7 bases, with 18 bases spanning the gap. Germline V gives CDR1 SGHTA, CDR2 FQGNSA. The CDR3 loop reads CASSLAVGGGRVEAFF. The CDR3 nucleotides read TGTGCCAGCAGCTTAGCGGTGGGAGGGGGAAGGGTTGAAGCTTTCTTT.

The chain is built from TRBV5-1 and TRBJ2-1; D possibly matches TRBD1 or TRBD2 (5 bases each). The length of the CDR3 is 17 residues. Per germline, CDR1 SGHRS and CDR2 YFSETQ. Between the trimmed V and J ends, which lost 1 base and 0 bases, there was a span of 14 bases. CDR3 DNA sequence: TGCGCCAGCAGCTTGTTTGGGACGGGGAGCTCCTACAATGAGCAGTTCTTC. Encoded protein: CASSLFGTGSSYNEQFF.

The chain joins TRBV5-4 to TRBJ2-1, with 9 bases identical to TRBD2. This CDR3 region has 15 residues. V shed 4 bases and J 2 bases; nucleotides not matched to a gene: 4. CDR1 is SGHNT and CDR2 is YYREEE in the germline V gene (reference sequence). CDR3 DNA: TGTGCCAGCAGCCAAAAGCGGGGGGCCTACAATGAGCAGTTCTTC. As protein: CASSQKRGAYNEQFF.

The CDR3 loop is CASSAEGLENYEQYF. Written as DNA, the CDR3 is TGTGCCAGCAGCGCAGAGGGACTTGAAAACTACGAGCAGTACTTC. The chain uses TRBV27 and TRBJ2-7; TRBD2 is a possible D gene (6 bases). Trimming removed 6 bases from V and 3 bases from J, with 18 bases in between. Germline CDR1 and CDR2: MNHEY and SMNVEV (reference sequence). The CDR3 extends over 15 amino acids.

The chain joins TRBV18 to TRBJ2-7, with 7 nucleotides matching TRBD1. With 2 bases clipped from V and 6 bases from J, the junction kept 10 bases outside the gene matches. The CDR3 runs 15 residues. CDR1 is KGHSH and CDR2 is LQKENI in the germline V gene. The CDR3 protein is CASSPVEGAVIEQYF. CDR3 nucleotide sequence: TGTGCCAGCTCACCAGTAGAGGGGGCTGTGATCGAGCAGTACTTC.

This rearrangement joins TRBV7-8 to TRBJ1-1; D not resolved. Trimming removed 1 base from V and 1 base from J, with 4 bases in between. CDR1 and CDR2 from the germline V gene are SGHVS and FQNEAQ. The CDR3 has 13 residues. CDR3 DNA sequence: TGTGCCAGCAGCTTAGTGGGGAACACTGAAGCTTTCTTT. Amino acid sequence: CASSLVGNTEAFF.

The chain has TRBV18 and TRBJ2-2, with 10 positions matching TRBD2. Germline V lookup: CDR1 KGHSH, CDR2 LQKENI. J lost 5 bases, V lost 0 bases, and 12 bases had no gene match. The CDR3 totals 19 residues. CDR3 in amino acids: CASSPPVWLAGASTGELFF. The CDR3 nucleotides are TGTGCCAGCTCACCACCGGTATGGCTAGCGGGGGCTTCGACCGGGGAGCTGTTTTTT.

The CDR3 loop reads CASREGNTEAFF. CDR3 sequence (DNA): TGTGCCAGCAGGGAGGGGAACACTGAAGCTTTCTTT. The genes are TRBV28 and TRBJ1-1; no clear D gene. This CDR3 comprises 12 residues. Germline V gene data show CDR1 as MDHEN and CDR2 as SYDVKM. The V end lost 6 bases, the J end lost 1 base, and 6 bases lay between the germline ends. Filled out from reference TRBV28 and TRBJ1-1, the complete variable domain reads DVKVTQSSRYLVKRTGEKVFLECVQDMDHENMFWYRQDPGLGLRLIYFSYDVKMKEKGDIPEGYSVSREKKERFSLILESASTNQTSMYLCASREGNTEAFFGQGTRLTVV.

V gene TRBV7-3 combines with J gene TRBJ1-1; D is possibly TRBD1 (5 bases). Germline assignment: CDR1 SGHTA and CDR2 FQGTGA. CDR3 length: 13 amino acids. V lost 5 bases to trimming and J lost 1 base, with 8 bases between them. The DNA of the CDR3 is TGTGCCAGCAGCGCAACAGGGAACACTGAAGCTTTCTTT. Translating it yields CASSATGNTEAFF.

This clone was counted a few times. This chain uses TRBV6-5 with TRBJ2-2, with a tentative D call TRBD2 (5 bases). V was cut by 6 bases and J by 5 bases, with 7 bases left in between. The CDR3 totals 12 residues. The germline gives CDR1 MNHEY, CDR2 SVGAGI. The CDR3 sequence: CASSRGTGELFF. In DNA, the CDR3 is TGTGCCAGCAGCCGGGGAACCGGGGAGCTGTTTTTT.

The J gene is TRBJ2-7, the V gene TRBV28; D might be TRBD2 (6 bases). This CDR3 comprises 17 residues. Trimming removed 4 bases at V and 2 bases at J, with 21 bases between. Germline CDR1 and CDR2: MDHEN and SYDVKM. The CDR3 sequence is CASSSKPRGISTYEQYF. The CDR3 nucleotides are TGTGCCAGCAGTTCCAAGCCCCGGGGGATTTCGACCTACGAGCAGTACTTC.

The J gene is TRBJ2-5, the V gene TRBV19, with D perhaps given as TRBD1 or TRBD2 (5 bases each). The CDR3 runs 14 residues. Germline CDR1 is LNHDA and CDR2 is SQIVND (reference sequence). Trimming cost V 3 bases and J 2 bases, with 10 bases left between them. The CDR3 spells CASSMGRDQETQYF. CDR3 DNA: TGTGCCAGTAGTATGGGACGGGATCAAGAGACCCAGTACTTC.